The 20 T cell receptor beta chains listed next were all sequenced from one sample in a study of CD8+CD57+ T cells in acquired aplastic anemia (dated by TCRdb to 2016 to 2019). Sequencing was carried out with an Illumina HiSeq 2000. Genomic DNA was used as template for profiling of TCR beta VDJ combinations and CDR3 sequences. TCRdb reprocessing: public reads trimmed at Q25 with fastp, clones called with MiXCR, in-frame beta chains kept. Rows merge per CDR3 protein into single entries with the most common DNA and genes. In this sample the table shows approximately 300,000 distinct CDR3 sequences, around three fifths of which occur a single time. The ten top clones hold around 1.3% of the sample. Patients chosen for sequencing had shown expansion of CD8+CD57+ cells by flow cytometry. Material for sequencing was sorted CD4+, CD8+, or CD8+CD57+ T cells (not recorded which) from PBMCs. Receptors originate from a human donor with aplastic anemia.

The chain combines TRBV20-1 with TRBJ2-7; a weak D match, TRBD1 (6 bases). V was cut by 2 bases and J by 0 bases, with 11 bases left in between. Looked up from germline, CDR1 is DFQATT and CDR2 is SNEGSKA (reference sequence). CDR3 length: 14 amino acids. The CDR3 reads CSARYTGISYEQYF. The CDR3 DNA reads as TGCAGTGCTAGATATACAGGGATCTCCTACGAGCAGTACTTC.

The genes are TRBV9 and TRBJ1-1, with D possibly being TRBD1 (5 bases). Germline V gene lookup returns CDR1 SGDLS and CDR2 YYNGEE. V lost 7 bases and J lost 1, with 14 bases in between. This CDR3 is built from 14 residues. Written as DNA, the CDR3 is TGTGCCAGCGTTACGGACACCCCGAACACTGAAGCTTTCTTT. Translation gives CASVTDTPNTEAFF.

Notes on this clonotype: One end of the junction does not line up with germline, which may come from a read error. The chain uses TRBV5-1 and TRBJ2-7; D assignment may be TRBD1 or TRBD2 (5 bases each). CDR3 length equals 17 residues. Looked up from germline, CDR1 is SGHRS and CDR2 is YFSETQ. The CDR3 loop reads CASSLWAGSGYNYEQHF. Here the CDR3 DNA reads TGCGCCAGCAGCTTGTGGGCAGGGTCGGGGTACAACTACGAGCAGCACTTC.

The rearrangement uses TRBV12-3 or TRBV12-4 and TRBJ1-2; D unresolved. This CDR3 comprises 13 residues. Trimming left V 5 bases short and J 4 bases short, with 11 bases between. The CDR3 coding sequence is TGTGCCAGCAGTCACTCCGAACGCTATGGCTACACCTTC. Protein sequence: CASSHSERYGYTF.

The CDR3 loop is CASTLAGAGETQYF. For the CDR3, the DNA is TGTGCCAGCACCCTAGCGGGAGCAGGGGAGACCCAGTACTTC. V usage is TRBV5-4 and J usage is TRBJ2-5; TRBD2 matches 10 bases. The V segment lost 6 bases and the J segment 5 bases; nucleotides outside the gene matches: 7. This CDR3 is 14 amino acids long. Germline CDR1 reads SGHNT; CDR2 reads YYREEE (reference sequence).

This clonotype was detected many times. This chain connects TRBV10-3 to TRBJ1-3, with 7 bases that match TRBD1. CDR3 size: 15 residues. The trim removed 4 bases at V and 1 base at J, leaving 4 bases unmatched. From germline, CDR1 is ENHRY and CDR2 SYGVKD. The CDR3 loop is CAISGMTGSGNTIYF. Written as DNA, the CDR3 is TGTGCCATCAGTGGGATGACAGGGTCTGGAAACACCATATATTTT.

Comment on this clonotype: At one boundary the junction diverges from the germline segment, which might be a read error. This sequence joins TRBV25-1 and TRBJ2-1; the D gene is possibly TRBD2 (5 bases). This CDR3 has 14 amino acids. Germline lookup yields CDR1 MGHDK and CDR2 SYGVNS. The CDR3, as DNA: TGTGCCACCACAGCGGCAGGCTCCTACAATAAGCAGTTCTTC. It specifies CATTAAGSYNKQFF.

This clonotype appeared many times. The rearrangement uses TRBV11-2 and TRBJ2-7, with 9 bases aligning to TRBD1. Per the germline V gene, CDR1 is SGHAT and CDR2 is FQNNGV. The CDR3 is made up of 14 amino acids. Trimming removed 4 bases from V and 3 bases from J; junction bases left unmatched: 4. In DNA form, the CDR3 reads TGTGCCAGCAGCTCCCGGGACAGGGACTACGAGCAGTACTTC. Encoded protein: CASSSRDRDYEQYF.

The chain uses TRBV20-1 and TRBJ2-7, with 7 bases lining up with TRBD1. Germline trimming cut 4 bases from V and 2 bases from J; bases unmatched to any gene: 5. CDR3 length: 13 residues. Germline V CDR1 and CDR2: DFQATT, SNEGSKA (reference sequence). For the CDR3, the DNA is TGCAGTGCTATCGACAGGGATACCTACGAGCAGTACGTC. It encodes CSAIDRDTYEQYV.

The table lists this clonotype with a count of one. CDR3 DNA: TGCGCCAGCCACGATGGACAGGCGGGTGAAAAACTGTTTTTT. Translated: CASHDGQAGEKLFF. The V call is TRBV5-1, the J call TRBJ1-4; the match to TRBD1 covers 7 bases. The V gene's germline CDR1 is SGHRS and CDR2 YFSETQ. This CDR3 spans 14 amino acids. J gave up 7 bases and V 7 bases, and 10 bases lay outside the gene matches.

A few counts support this clonotype. The V and J genes are TRBV5-1 and TRBJ2-1, with TRBD1 identical over 8 bases. V gave up 6 bases and J gave up 1 base; unmatched junction bases: 15. CDR3 length: 18 residues. CDR1 SGHRS and CDR2 YFSETQ come from the germline V gene. The CDR3 reads CASTYRDRRLGSYNEQFF. As DNA, the CDR3 is TGCGCCAGCACCTACCGGGACAGGCGCTTGGGATCCTACAATGAGCAGTTCTTC. The variable domain in full, completed from reference TRBV5-1 and TRBJ2-1, reads KAGVTQTPRYLIKTRGQQVTLSCSPISGHRSVSWYQQTPGQGLQFLFEYFSETQRNKGNFPGRFSGRQFSNSRSEMNVSTLELGDSALYLCASTYRDRRLGSYNEQFFGPGTRLTVL.

The chain has TRBV7-3 and TRBJ1-5; 7 nucleotides match TRBD1. V shed 8 bases and J 2 bases; nucleotides not matched to a gene: 15. Per the germline V gene, CDR1 is SGHTA and CDR2 is FQGTGA. CDR3 size: 17 residues. For the CDR3, the DNA is TGTGCCAGCTCTAAGCTAGCGGGACAGATCCGCAATCAGCCCCAGCATTTT. Its translation: CASSKLAGQIRNQPQHF.

This sequence joins TRBV7-8 and TRBJ1-6, with 9 bases matching TRBD1. V dropped 0 bases and J dropped 8; count of bases not matched to a gene: 2. The CDR3 has 15 residues. Germline V lookup: CDR1 SGHVS, CDR2 FQNEAQ. CDR3 in amino acids: CASSLARTGDSPLHF. The DNA of the CDR3 is TGTGCCAGCAGCTTAGCCCGGACAGGGGATTCACCCCTCCACTTT. Drawing the rest from reference TRBV7-8 and TRBJ1-6, the complete variable domain is GAGVSQSPRYKVAKRGQDVALRCDPISGHVSLFWYQQALGQGPEFLTYFQNEAQLDKSGLPSDRFFAERPEGSVSTLKIQRTQQEDSAVYLCASSLARTGDSPLHFGNGTRLTVT.

This clonotype appeared once. The DNA for the CDR3 is TGTGCCAGTAGTCCTAACTCCCGGGAATACTCACCCCTCCACTTT. Translation gives CASSPNSREYSPLHF. The chain is built from TRBV19 and TRBJ1-6; D call uncertain. The CDR3 is 15 amino acids. The germline CDR1 and CDR2 sequences are LNHDA and SQIVND (reference sequence). Trimming left V 5 bases short and J 10 bases short, with 18 bases between.

This clonotype came up once. This chain connects TRBV7-2 to TRBJ1-4; 8 bases agree with TRBD1. The germline V gene has CDR1 SGHTA and CDR2 FQGNSA. The V and J ends lost 5 bases and 0 bases, in that order; junction bases with no gene match: 11. CDR3 size: 18 residues. The CDR3 here is CASSAYRGYRTTNEKLFF. As DNA, the CDR3 is TGTGCCAGCAGCGCCTACAGGGGGTACAGGACAACTAATGAAAAACTGTTTTTT.

The V gene is TRBV24-1, the J gene TRBJ2-7; 10 bases align to TRBD1. The V gene's germline CDR1 is KGHDR and CDR2 SFDVKD. V was pared by 10 bases and J by 12 bases, with 14 bases of the junction left unmatched. This CDR3 spans 13 amino acids. CDR3 region: CATLKLRTGGRYF. In DNA form, the CDR3 reads TGTGCCACGCTTAAACTAAGGACAGGGGGTCGGTACTTC.

This chain joins TRBV20-1 and TRBJ2-5; 9 positions agree with TRBD2. This CDR3 region has 10 residues. From germline, CDR1 is DFQATT and CDR2 SNEGSKA (reference sequence). With 4 bases clipped from V and 10 bases from J, the junction kept 1 base outside the gene matches. The CDR3 loop reads CSATSGDQYF. The DNA for the CDR3 is TGCAGTGCTACTAGCGGGGACCAGTACTTC.

V and J are TRBV7-2 and TRBJ1-1; D not resolved. Germline loops: CDR1 SGHTA, CDR2 FQGNSA. Trimming cost V 5 bases and J 2 bases, with 9 bases left between them. The CDR3 loop spans 13 amino acids. In DNA form, the CDR3 reads TGTGCCAGCAGCCCAAGATTTAACACTGAAGCTTTCTTT. Its translation is CASSPRFNTEAFF. Looking up the rest from reference TRBV7-2 and TRBJ1-1 gives the full variable domain: GAGVSQSPSNKVTEKGKDVELRCDPISGHTALYWYRQSLGQGLEFLIYFQGNSAPDKSGLPSDRFSAERTGGSVSTLTIQRTQQEDSAVYLCASSPRFNTEAFFGQGTRLTVV.

This clonotype was seen at least ten times. The chain combines TRBV2 with TRBJ2-7, with D tentatively TRBD2 (5 bases). The CDR3 consists of 13 residues. Germline V lookup: CDR1 SNHLY, CDR2 FYNNEI. Trimming took 4 bases from V and 3 from J, leaving 10 bases between them. This CDR3 reads CASSGTPGYEQYF. CDR3 coding DNA: TGTGCCAGCAGTGGGACTCCCGGCTACGAGCAGTACTTC. Together with reference TRBV2 and TRBJ2-7, the CDR3 gives the full variable domain: EPEVTQTPSHQVTQMGQEVILRCVPISNHLYFYWYRQILGQKVEFLVSFYNNEISEKSEIFDDQFSVERPDGSNFTLKIRSTKLEDSAMYFCASSGTPGYEQYFGPGTRLTVT.

The table lists this clonotype with many counts. V is TRBV25-1 and J is TRBJ1-5, with D tentatively TRBD1 (6 bases). Germline CDR1 is MGHDK and CDR2 is SYGVNS. The CDR3 is 14 amino acids. The V gene lost 4 bases and the J gene lost 4 bases, with 11 bases spanning the gap. In DNA form, the CDR3 reads TGTGCCAGCAGTGTGACAGGACAGAATCAGCCCCAGCATTTT. Translating it yields CASSVTGQNQPQHF.